The 6 T cell receptor beta chains below all came from one sample that was sequenced in a study of beta chain features in type 1 diabetes. Expressed TCRB transcripts were sequenced after all isolated RNA was converted to cDNA. Method: immunoSEQ multiplex PCR; TCRdb's copy keeps in-frame clones and lacks some. Of hundreds of thousands of clones in the sample, roughly 9.6% were seen once. The sequenced sample was naive CD4+ T cells from blood. The receptors were sampled from a woman younger than 30 in good health.

This rearrangement joins TRBV28 to TRBJ2-1; TRBD2 might be the D (6 bases). V dropped 5 bases and J dropped 12 bases, with 14 bases sitting between them. Germline V gives CDR1 MDHEN, CDR2 SYDVKM. The CDR3 has 12 amino acids. The CDR3 DNA follows: TGTGCCAGCAGTCTGAGGCGGGAAGGGCAGTTCTTC. Amino acids: CASSLRREGQFF.

This clone was seen a few times. This rearrangement joins TRBV5-4 to TRBJ2-5; 7 nucleotides agree with TRBD1. The J call may be wrong; the DNA end is better matched by TRBJ2-7. Germline V gene lookup returns CDR1 SGHNT and CDR2 YYREEE (reference sequence). This CDR3 is 15 amino acids long. The CDR3 coding sequence is TGTGCCAGCAGCCCTGGGGGACAGACTTCCTACGAGCAGTACTTC. Translating it yields CASSPGGQTSYEQYF.

This clone showed up many times. V and J are TRBV14 and TRBJ2-5; D remains unclear. The CDR3 length is 13 residues. Germline CDR1 is SGHDN and CDR2 is FVKESK. With 4 bases removed from V and 3 bases from J, the gap between germline ends came to 9 bases. The CDR3 bases are TGTGCCAGCAGCCGCCGACGGGAAGAGACCCAGTACTTC. This translates into CASSRRREETQYF.

The CDR3 here is CAWRVGGTANTGELFF. CDR3 coding DNA: TGTGCCTGGAGGGTCGGCGGGACCGCGAACACCGGGGAGCTGTTTTTT. The chain has TRBV30 and TRBJ2-2; possible D gene TRBD2, 6 bases. The CDR3 totals 16 residues. The germline V gene has CDR1 GTSNPN and CDR2 SVGIG (reference sequence). Trimming left V 3 bases short and J 0 bases short, with 14 bases between.

This clone has more than one count but fewer than ten. This sequence joins TRBV10-3 and TRBJ2-7; 13 bases align to TRBD2. CDR1 is ENHRY and CDR2 is SYGVKD in the germline V gene. V was clipped by 6 bases and J by 2 bases; unmatched bases: 1. This CDR3 has 14 amino acids. CDR3 in amino acids: CAIRGLAGTYEQYF. CDR3 coding DNA: TGTGCCATCAGGGGACTAGCGGGGACCTACGAGCAGTACTTC.

This clone has only a few counts. The V and J genes are TRBV7-2 and TRBJ2-7; TRBD2 matches at 12 bases. The J segment lost 0 bases and the V segment lost 7 bases, leaving 7 bases of the junction unmatched. Germline values: CDR1 SGHTA, CDR2 FQGNSA. This CDR3 spans 16 amino acids. CDR3 residues: CASTRTSGMSSYEQYF. The CDR3 bases are TGTGCCAGCACCAGGACTAGCGGGATGAGCTCCTACGAGCAGTACTTC.